This TCR beta chain appears in the sequencing data of a study of blood T cells in healthy people across ages (dated by TCRdb to the mid-2010s). With respect to the entire study: Template switching captured roughly one uniquely barcoded TCR beta cDNA molecule per two T cells in model experiments. Using deep sequencing normalized with unique cDNA molecular identifiers, the study measured how TCR beta repertoire diversity changes with age. Four age groups were formed from the donors: young (average approximately 15 years), middle-aged (approximately 40), aged (62) and long-lived (roughly 81). To avoid experimental bias, donors of different ages were randomly spread across the sequencing lanes. Two additional independent replicas of 1 million unique cDNA reads from the same blood draw were analyzed for two donors (one aged 18 to 30 and one aged 80 or older).

The 39 donors, aged about 6 to 100 years, were systemically healthy Caucasian individuals from Russia. Each donor gave approximately 10 milliliters of peripheral blood, collected into EDTA-treated Vacutainer tubes. Ficoll-Paque density-gradient centrifugation was used to isolate PBMCs, with at least 6 million obtained per sample. Trizol reagent was used to extract total RNA from the PBMCs, yielding at least 5.5 micrograms per sample. For every donor, flow cytometry on a PBMC aliquot measured the percentage of naive CD45RAhigh/CD27high T cells. As for this clonotype: Its antigen is unknown. Base qualities are missing; no much larger clone stands one base away.

The paper as a whole reports these results and caveats: Bulk unsorted PBMC profiling prevented conclusive comparison of naive and antigen-experienced compartments. The percentage of naive T cells measured by flow cytometry correlated strongly with observed TCR beta diversity. As age increased, observed TCR beta diversity per million T cells dropped in a roughly linear way, and a significant reduction was already evident by age about 36. Estimates of total diversity based on one million sequenced T cells were regarded as lower bounds and as underestimates. Compared with the aged group, the long-lived group had more naive CD4+ T cells, fewer expanded clones and increased TCR diversity, suggesting age selection. Donor CMV infection status was unknown, potentially confounding age-related changes in expanded clonotypes.

Inclusive of the bounding cysteine and phenylalanine, the CDR3 is 14 residues long. The kept DNA is CDR3 alone, 42 bases in frame from the first base. CDR1 and CDR2, per the germline V gene (reference sequence), are MNHEY and SMNVEV. Trimming takes 4 bases from V and 0 bases from J, and the germline ends sit 7 bases apart. Library construction relied on 5' RACE. The listed sequencing device is Illumina HiSeq 2500. A second roughly 7 to 11 cycle PCR used a sample-barcoded 5' primer and a J-beta primer mix. A unique molecular identifier was introduced onto each TCR beta cDNA molecule by a template-switch 5' adaptor carrying 12 random nucleotides. Each sample yielded at least 2.5 million CDR3-containing paired-end reads. All of the RNA was converted into first-strand cDNA using the Mint cDNA synthesis kit, with a TRBC-specific oligonucleotide serving as the primer. Following uracil-DNA glycosylase treatment, all cDNA underwent a first 18-cycle PCR with the universal primers M1SS and BC2_uni_R. In the paper's pipeline: Each sample was normalized by randomly selecting 1 million high-quality reads, each carrying a distinct molecular identifier. Reads with shared molecular identifiers were discarded instead of being binned into consensus sequences. MiTCR, run with a Q25 quality threshold and the strictest error-elimination algorithm, handled CDR3 identification, clonotype clustering and error correction. A nonparametric unseen species model with Euler transformation was used to estimate lower-bound total TCR beta diversity. Starting from the raw public reads, TCRdb applied fastp trimming at Q25, assembled clones with MiXCR and retained in-frame beta chains. For every CDR3 protein sequence, its rows merge into one entry that carries the most common genes and DNA. What appears here as the V and J calls and clone size reflects TCRdb's work, not the paper's. For this sample the table gives 800,000 to 950,000 distinct CDR3 sequences, of which 35% to 40% were detected only once. The ten largest clones add up to roughly 13% of the sample.

The chain employs TRBV27 and TRBJ1-5, with no reliable assignment of the D segment. Sample: blood. This receptor was taken from a man between 18 and 29 years old in good health. The CDR3 region: CASSSRDSNQPQHF. The nucleotide sequence reads as follows: TGTGCCAGCAGTTCCCGAGATAGCAATCAGCCCCAGCATTTT.